This entry lists 23 T cell receptor beta chains sequenced from one sample in a study of Graves' ophthalmopathy and Graves' hyperthyroidism. Amplification from RNA transcripts yielded the TCR beta CDR3 regions. Amplification began with first-round RT-PCR using HTBI primers, then second-round multiplex PCR was performed. A single record per CDR3 protein comes from TCRdb applying MiXCR to the multiplex PCR reads. Of some 350,000 distinct CDR3 sequences listed, about 18% are singletons. The sample taken for sequencing was peripheral blood. All receptors come from an adult woman with stable Graves' hyperthyroidism.

This clonotype was observed at least ten times. The chain employs TRBV27 and TRBJ2-5; 7 bases are a match to TRBD2. In germline, CDR1 is MNHEY, CDR2 SMNVEV (reference sequence). This CDR3 is 15 amino acids long. Unmatched junction bases numbered 4, after V lost 2 bases and J lost 1 base. The DNA of the CDR3 is TGTGCCAGCAGTTTAGCCCTAGCGGCCCAAGAGACCCAGTACTTC. It codes for CASSLALAAQETQYF.

This clonotype has ten or more counts. This chain joins TRBV6-2 or TRBV6-3 and TRBJ1-5, with D unclear. The CDR3 is 15 residues long. The V gene lost 1 base and the J gene lost 0 bases, with 7 bases spanning the gap. CDR1 MNHEY and CDR2 SVGEGT come from the germline V gene. The DNA of the CDR3 is TGTGCCAGCAGTTACTTCAGGCTTAGCAATCAGCCCCAGCATTTT. Protein product: CASSYFRLSNQPQHF.

Ten or more counts support this clonotype. Compared with germline, one end of the junction differs, possibly owing to a read error. The chain employs TRBV11-2 and TRBJ2-4; perhaps TRBD2 as D (5 bases). Germline V CDR1 and CDR2: SGHAT, FQNNGV. The CDR3 is made up of 18 amino acids. The CDR3: CASSALGRGGRAKNIKYF. CDR3 coding DNA: TGTGCCAGCAGCGCCCTTGGGCGCGGAGGACGGGCCAAAAACATTAAGTACTTC.

This clonotype was counted many times. The V gene is TRBV27, the J gene TRBJ2-7; 8 bases line up with TRBD1. The CDR3 loop spans 12 amino acids. V was clipped by 5 bases and J by 8 bases; unmatched bases: 5. CDR1 and CDR2 from the germline V gene are MNHEY and SMNVEV (reference sequence). For the CDR3, the DNA is TGTGCCAGCAGTGCTCCAGGGGGCAAGCAGTACTTC. This sequence encodes CASSAPGGKQYF.

This clonotype came up a few times. Since the CDR3 does not end with the conserved phenylalanine or tryptophan, this likely comes from a read error. The chain is built from TRBV11-2 and TRBJ2-2; no clear D. The germline gives CDR1 SGHAT, CDR2 FQNNGV. There are 13 residues in the CDR3. Trimming cost V 0 bases and J 7 bases, with 6 bases left between them. CDR3 region: CASSLDRNGELFS. The CDR3 DNA reads as TGTGCCAGCAGCTTAGATCGAAACGGGGAGCTGTTTTCT.

This clonotype was detected many times. The V call is TRBV29-1, the J call TRBJ2-7, with 11 positions matching TRBD2. Germline lookup yields CDR1 SQVTM and CDR2 ANQGSEA. After removal of 7 bases from V and 6 bases from J, the junction contained 14 bases not matched to a gene. This CDR3 comprises 15 residues. CDR3 protein: CSGSDSSGRFSEQYF. Written as DNA, the CDR3 is TGCAGCGGTAGTGACTCTAGCGGGAGGTTTAGCGAGCAGTACTTC.

This clonotype was seen ten or more times. The chain is built from TRBV6-5 and TRBJ2-5, with D possibly being TRBD2 (5 bases). Trimming pared 0 bases from V and 5 bases from J, leaving 13 bases between. The germline V gene has CDR1 MNHEY and CDR2 SVGAGI. The CDR3 covers 15 residues. CDR3 amino acids: CASSYSSGGLETQYF. Here the CDR3 DNA reads TGTGCCAGCAGTTACTCATCAGGAGGTTTGGAGACCCAGTACTTC.

There are many counts of this clonotype. V is TRBV29-1 and J is TRBJ2-4; D ambiguous. V dropped 7 bases and J dropped 0 bases, with 10 bases sitting between them. Looked up from germline, CDR1 is SQVTM and CDR2 is ANQGSEA. This CDR3 is built from 13 residues. The CDR3 DNA sequence: TGCAGCGGGTTCTCCGTAGCCAAAAACATTCAGTACTTC. Amino acid sequence: CSGFSVAKNIQYF.

This clonotype was observed at least ten times. The chain is built from TRBV11-2 and TRBJ2-7, with 9 nucleotides matching TRBD1. J lost 2 bases, V lost 5 bases, and 16 bases had no gene match. CDR1 is SGHAT, CDR2 FQNNGV, per germline. The CDR3 is 18 residues long. CDR3 sequence reads: CASSPVGRGQGSTYEQYF. CDR3 coding DNA: TGTGCCAGCAGCCCGGTGGGCCGAGGACAGGGGTCAACCTACGAGCAGTACTTC.

As DNA, the CDR3 is TGTGCCACCAGCTCTTCTTCAGGGGGCATAGGAGAAAAACTGTTTTTT. Its translation: CATSSSSGGIGEKLFF. V is TRBV24-1 and J is TRBJ1-4; 8 bases align to TRBD1. The germline V gene has CDR1 KGHDR and CDR2 SFDVKD. The V gene end was trimmed by 7 bases and the J gene end by 8 bases; junction bases not matched to a gene: 14. This CDR3 has 16 residues.

V is TRBV5-5 and J is TRBJ2-7, with 10 bases fitting TRBD2. The germline gives CDR1 SGHKS, CDR2 YYEKEE (reference sequence). With V trimmed by 5 bases and J by 4 bases, 6 bases remained unmatched. The CDR3 runs 14 residues. The DNA of the CDR3 is TGTGCCAGCAGTTCTAGCGGGAGAGGTTACGAGCAGTACTTC. Its protein is CASSSSGRGYEQYF.

This clonotype was recorded at least ten times. This chain connects TRBV12-3 or TRBV12-4 to TRBJ2-7; TRBD1 is a possible D gene (6 bases). CDR3 length: 14 amino acids. Trimming took 2 bases from V and 7 from J, leaving 15 bases between them. The CDR3 here is CASSLMAGVREQYF. CDR3 DNA: TGTGCCAGCAGTTTAATGGCAGGGGTTAGAGAGCAGTACTTC.

On this clonotype: One end of the junction is discordant with germline, which a read error may explain. The rearrangement uses TRBV5-6 and TRBJ2-7; D is possibly TRBD2 (5 bases). The germline gives CDR1 SGHDT, CDR2 YYEEEE. The CDR3 consists of 14 residues. CDR3 nucleotides: TGTGTCAGCAGCTCGACGCAGTACGGGGACGAGCAGTACTTC. Protein product: CVSSSTQYGDEQYF.

This clonotype was seen more than once but under ten times. The gene calls are TRBV4-1 and TRBJ1-1; D is possibly TRBD1 (5 bases). Per germline, CDR1 MGHRA and CDR2 YSYEKL. CDR3 length: 14 residues. V gave up 0 bases and J gave up 5 bases, with 10 bases separating them. Written as DNA, the CDR3 is TGCGCCAGCAGCCAAGATGCCTGGGGGACTGAAGCTTTCTTT. Residues: CASSQDAWGTEAFF.

This rearrangement joins TRBV6-2 or TRBV6-3 to TRBJ1-1, with D possibly matching TRBD1 (6 bases). Trimming cost V 0 bases and J 1 base, with 18 bases left between them. The CDR3 runs to 18 residues. From germline, CDR1 is MNHEY and CDR2 SVGEGT. The CDR3 sequence is CASSYSIGATGTNTEAFF. DNA for the CDR3: TGTGCCAGCAGTTACTCGATCGGGGCTACAGGGACGAACACTGAAGCTTTCTTT.

This clonotype was recorded at least ten times. V is TRBV20-1 and J is TRBJ1-2; a possible D gene is TRBD1 (5 bases). The CDR3 is 11 amino acids. Germline CDR1 is DFQATT and CDR2 is SNEGSKA (reference sequence). The CDR3 here is CHSAGPWGYTF. The CDR3 nucleotides read TGCCACTCGGCAGGGCCCTGGGGCTACACCTTC.

This clonotype was counted ten times or more. The chain carries TRBV4-2 and TRBJ2-5, with a possible D match to TRBD2 (5 bases). Trimming took off 4 bases at V and 5 bases at J, with 11 bases between the two ends. Germline loops: CDR1 LGHNA, CDR2 YNFKEQ. The CDR3 extends over 13 amino acids. The DNA of the CDR3 is TGTGCCAGCAGCCCCGAGCCGGGGGAGACCCAGTACTTC. This translates into CASSPEPGETQYF.

There are many counts of this clonotype. CDR3 residues: CAPGGRETQYF. The CDR3 DNA reads as TGTGCCCCGGGGGGAAGGGAGACCCAGTACTTC. V usage is TRBV6-1 and J usage is TRBJ2-5; 7 bases are shared with TRBD2. The CDR3 totals 11 residues. V was pared by 11 bases and J by 5 bases, with 5 bases of the junction left unmatched. Germline V gives CDR1 MNHNS, CDR2 SASEGT.

This clonotype showed up many times. The chain has TRBV29-1 and TRBJ2-7, with 8 bases fitting TRBD2. The length of the CDR3 is 15 residues. The trim removed 0 bases at V and 3 bases at J, leaving 7 bases unmatched. Germline V gene data show CDR1 as SQVTM and CDR2 as ANQGSEA. CDR3 sequence reads: CSVEDQRSGNYEQYF. Here the CDR3 DNA reads TGCAGCGTTGAAGATCAACGTAGCGGGAACTACGAGCAGTACTTC.

In its sample, this clonotype was seen a few times. A read error may produce the germline difference seen at one junction end. The chain employs TRBV25-1 and TRBJ2-2; 7 bases match TRBD2. The CDR3 is 17 amino acids. Germline V CDR1 and CDR2: MGHDK, SYGVNS. The CDR3 bases are TGTGCCAGCAGTGAGGGGTGGGGGAGGGTCTCGGACGGGGATCTGTTTTTT. It codes for CASSEGWGRVSDGDLFF.

This clonotype was seen at least ten times. The chain employs TRBV27 and TRBJ1-1, with TRBD1 as a possible D gene (5 bases). Germline V gene sequence: CDR1 MNHEY, CDR2 SMNVEV (reference sequence). V was cut by 5 bases and J by 4 bases, with 20 bases left in between. The CDR3 has 16 residues. CDR3 in amino acids: CASSPRAQTSITEAFF. The CDR3 region has the DNA TGTGCCAGCAGTCCCAGGGCGCAGACCTCTATCACTGAAGCTTTCTTT.

This clonotype was detected many times. The V call is TRBV29-1, the J call TRBJ2-5; unclear D gene. Trimming stripped 3 bases from V and 5 bases from J, with 7 bases between. The germline V gene has CDR1 SQVTM and CDR2 ANQGSEA. The CDR3 extends over 11 amino acids. The CDR3 loop reads CSVDHRETQYF. As DNA, the CDR3 is TGCAGCGTTGATCATAGGGAGACCCAGTACTTC.

This clonotype showed up many times. The chain employs TRBV12-3 or TRBV12-4 and TRBJ2-4, with TRBD1 matching 7 bases. V was pared by 6 bases and J by 3 bases, with 5 bases of the junction left unmatched. The CDR3 runs 14 residues. The chain's CDR3 is CASRFAGGKNIQYF. In DNA, the CDR3 is TGTGCCAGCAGGTTTGCAGGGGGCAAAAACATTCAGTACTTC.